Presented here are 18 T cell receptor beta chains from one specimen sequenced in a study of blood T cell repertoires in COVID-19. Method: immunoSEQ multiplex PCR; TCRdb's copy keeps in-frame clones and lacks some. There are under 300,000 clones in the sample; 65% to 85% occur only once, and 1.5% lies in the top ten. Sequencing input: peripheral blood. Receptor source: a woman aged 40 to 49 who had recovered from COVID-19.

Here the CDR3 DNA reads TGTGCCAGTAGTACAGGAATAACCAATCAGCCCCAGCATTTT. Residues: CASSTGITNQPQHF. The chain couples TRBV19 to TRBJ1-5; D is unresolved. CDR1 and CDR2 (germline): LNHDA, SQIVND (reference sequence). V was trimmed by 4 bases and J by 3 bases, leaving 10 bases between them. This CDR3 region has 14 residues. Supplemented by reference TRBV19 and TRBJ1-5, the full variable domain reads DGGITQSPKYLFRKEGQNVTLSCEQNLNHDAMYWYRQDPGQGLRLIYYSQIVNDFQKGDIAEGYSVSREKKESFPLTVTSAQKNPTAFYLCASSTGITNQPQHFGDGTRLSIL.

The J gene is TRBJ2-5, the V gene TRBV5-1, with D possibly matching TRBD2 (6 bases). V lost 1 base to trimming and J lost 3 bases, with 13 bases between them. This CDR3 region has 15 residues. The germline V gene has CDR1 SGHRS and CDR2 YFSETQ. CDR3 protein: CASSLRSSAKETQYF. CDR3 bases: TGCGCCAGCAGCTTGAGGTCTAGCGCTAAAGAGACCCAGTACTTC.

This clone showed up just once. The V gene is TRBV3-1 (or the pseudogene TRBV3-2), the J gene TRBJ1-3, with D possibly TRBD1 on 5 matching bases. This CDR3 contains 16 residues. The V and J ends lost 4 bases and 2 bases respectively, with 15 bases between them. Germline V gene sequence: CDR1 LGHDT, CDR2 YNNKEL (reference sequence). CDR3 sequence: CASSPTAGVTGNTIYF. CDR3 DNA: TGTGCCAGCAGCCCCACGGCGGGGGTTACTGGAAACACCATATATTTT.

J is TRBJ1-4 and V is TRBV18, with 10 bases aligning to TRBD1. The germline gives CDR1 KGHSH, CDR2 LQKENI. This CDR3 spans 17 amino acids. Germline trimming cut 0 bases from V and 5 bases from J; bases unmatched to any gene: 6. In DNA form, the CDR3 reads TGTGCCAGCTCACCACCTACGGGACAGGGGAAAAATGAAAAACTGTTTTTT. It translates to CASSPPTGQGKNEKLFF.

The chain has TRBV19 and TRBJ1-1; TRBD1 aligns across 7 bases. Per the germline V gene, CDR1 is LNHDA and CDR2 is SQIVND (reference sequence). J gave up 0 bases and V 7 bases, and 17 bases lay outside the gene matches. The CDR3 covers 18 residues. The CDR3: CASIPSPGTEDMNTEAFF. DNA for the CDR3: TGTGCCAGTATCCCATCTCCCGGGACAGAGGATATGAACACTGAAGCTTTCTTT.

This chain links TRBV6-2 or TRBV6-3 with TRBJ1-5; D unclear. The CDR3 contains 15 residues. CDR1 and CDR2 (germline): MNHEY, SVGEGT. The V end was cut by 6 bases, the J end by 3 bases, with 15 bases between. As DNA, the CDR3 is TGTGCCAGCAGGCCTTTTGGGAGGTACAATCAGCCCCAGCATTTT. It specifies CASRPFGRYNQPQHF.

The chain carries TRBV7-9 and TRBJ2-7; D perhaps matches TRBD1 (6 bases). From germline, CDR1 is SEHNR and CDR2 FQNEAQ (reference sequence). The CDR3 runs 15 residues. Trimming stripped 5 bases from V and 0 bases from J, with 14 bases between. CDR3: CASSQGQLYSYEQYF. In nucleotides, the CDR3 is TGTGCCAGCAGCCAAGGACAGCTATACTCCTACGAGCAGTACTTC.

This clone has just one count. The DNA of the CDR3 is TGTGCCAGCAGTTTACCGGCCAGGGATGGCTACACCTTC. This encodes CASSLPARDGYTF. The chain combines TRBV12-3 or TRBV12-4 with TRBJ1-2; TRBD1 is a possible D gene (5 bases). The CDR3 is made up of 13 amino acids. Between the trimmed V and J ends, which lost 2 bases and 6 bases, there was a span of 10 bases.

This clone was observed once. V gene TRBV29-1 combines with J gene TRBJ2-5, with D tentatively TRBD1 (5 bases). From germline, CDR1 is SQVTM and CDR2 ANQGSEA. The CDR3 is made up of 12 amino acids. Deletions cut 5 bases from V and 0 bases from J, with 7 bases between. This CDR3 is CSVKTDQETQYF. The CDR3 coding sequence is TGCAGCGTTAAGACAGACCAAGAGACCCAGTACTTC.

The chain is built from TRBV19 and TRBJ2-1; no clear D. The CDR3 length is 15 residues. V shed 0 bases and J shed 5 bases, with 11 bases lying between them. Per the germline V gene, CDR1 is LNHDA and CDR2 is SQIVND (reference sequence). The CDR3 DNA reads as TGTGCCAGTAGTATAGATGGGCCTACAAACAATGAGCAGTTCTTC. It encodes CASSIDGPTNNEQFF.

The chain is built from TRBV6-1 and TRBJ1-4, with a tentative D call TRBD1 (6 bases). Between the trimmed V and J ends, which lost 0 bases and 8 bases, there was a span of 16 bases. CDR3 length: 16 amino acids. Looked up from germline, CDR1 is MNHNS and CDR2 is SASEGT. In DNA, the CDR3 is TGTGCCAGCAGTGAAGCTCTGGGCAGGGGCTACGAAAAACTGTTTTTT. Its translation: CASSEALGRGYEKLFF.

The sample holds one count of this clone. The gene calls are TRBV5-1 and TRBJ2-3; maybe TRBD2 (7 bases). CDR3 length: 16 residues. The germline V gene encodes CDR1 SGHRS and CDR2 YFSETQ. The V end lost 2 bases, the J end lost 2 bases, and 15 bases lay between the germline ends. The CDR3 region has the DNA TGCGCCAGCAGCTTTAGGGCGGGGGCAAACACAGATACGCAGTATTTT. Translated: CASSFRAGANTDTQYF.

In its sample, this clone was seen a few times. The J gene is TRBJ1-5, the V gene TRBV11-2; D unclear. Trimming removed 0 bases at V and 9 bases at J, with 6 bases between. This CDR3 is 12 amino acids long. Per the germline V gene, CDR1 is SGHAT and CDR2 is FQNNGV. The DNA of the CDR3 is TGTGCCAGCAGCTTAGAGAGAGGGCCCCAGCATTTT. Encoded protein: CASSLERGPQHF.

This chain joins TRBV28 and TRBJ2-3; 10 positions match TRBD1. J gave up 1 base and V 5 bases, and 12 bases lay outside the gene matches. Germline V lookup: CDR1 MDHEN, CDR2 SYDVKM. The CDR3 is 18 residues long. CDR3 loop: CASSPSLGQGTRTDTQYF. The CDR3, as DNA: TGTGCCAGCAGTCCCTCGTTGGGACAGGGGACTCGCACAGATACGCAGTATTTT.

This rearrangement joins TRBV30 to TRBJ2-5, with 15 bases that match TRBD2. Germline-derived CDR1 and CDR2 are GTSNPN and SVGIG (reference sequence). The CDR3 totals 15 residues. V trimming: 8 bases; J trimming: 4 bases; junction bases outside the gene matches: 8. The CDR3 protein is CAQGLAGGIGETQYF. The CDR3 bases are TGTGCCCAGGGACTAGCGGGGGGTATCGGAGAGACCCAGTACTTC.

This clone was counted once. V is TRBV5-4 and J is TRBJ2-7, with 11 bases identical to TRBD2. Trimming took 3 bases from V and 3 from J; bases not matched to a gene: 5. The CDR3 is 15 amino acids. Germline lookup yields CDR1 SGHNT and CDR2 YYREEE (reference sequence). CDR3 nucleotide sequence: TGTGCCAGCAGCTCCCTAGCGGGGGGCAACTACGAGCAGTACTTC. Amino acids: CASSSLAGGNYEQYF.

Points on this clone: With a much larger clone just one base away, this may be a read error. The sample contains more than one DNA sequence encoding this CDR3. This sequence joins TRBV5-4 and TRBJ1-6, with D tentatively TRBD1 (6 bases). Germline CDR1 SGHNT, CDR2 YYREEE (reference sequence). The length of the CDR3 is 15 residues. The CDR3 protein is CASSSAGEWSSPLHF. In nucleotides, the CDR3 is TGTGCCAGCAGCTCCGCAGGGGAATGGAGTTCACCTCTCCACTTT.

V is TRBV7-9 and J is TRBJ2-5; D is uncertain. CDR1 and CDR2 from the germline V gene are SEHNR and FQNEAQ (reference sequence). The germline V and J ends were trimmed by 2 bases and 5 bases, with 9 bases remaining between them. CDR3 length: 13 residues. The CDR3 loop is CASSLLSRETQYF. CDR3 nucleotide sequence: TGTGCCAGCAGCTTACTAAGTCGGGAGACCCAGTACTTC.